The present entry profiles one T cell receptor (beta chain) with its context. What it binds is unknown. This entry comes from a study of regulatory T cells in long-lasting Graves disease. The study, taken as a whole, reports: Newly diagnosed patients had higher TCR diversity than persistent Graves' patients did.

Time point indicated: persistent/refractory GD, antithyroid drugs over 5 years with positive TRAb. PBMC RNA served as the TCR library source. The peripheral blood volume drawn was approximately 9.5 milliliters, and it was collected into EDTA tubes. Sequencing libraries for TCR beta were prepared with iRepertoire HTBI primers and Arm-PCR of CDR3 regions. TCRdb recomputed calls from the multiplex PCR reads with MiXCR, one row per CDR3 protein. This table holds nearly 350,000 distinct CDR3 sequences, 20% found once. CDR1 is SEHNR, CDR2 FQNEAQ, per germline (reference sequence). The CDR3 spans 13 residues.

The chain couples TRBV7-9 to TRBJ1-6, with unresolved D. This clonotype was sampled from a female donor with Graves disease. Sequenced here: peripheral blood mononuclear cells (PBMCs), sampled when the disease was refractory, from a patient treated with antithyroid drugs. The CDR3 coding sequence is TGTGCTGCCCGGCAGATTCCTAATTCACCCCTCCACTTT. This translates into CAARQIPNSPLHF. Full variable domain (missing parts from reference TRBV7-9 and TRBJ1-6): DTGVSQNPRHKITKRGQNVTFRCDPISEHNRLYWYRQTLGQGPEFLTYFQNEAQLEKSRLLSDRFSAERPKGSFSTLEIQRTEQGDSAMYLCAARQIPNSPLHFGNGTRLTVT.